This T cell receptor (beta chain) was sequenced during a study of blood T cells in healthy people across ages. At the level of the study: Per two T cells, template switching captured roughly one barcoded beta molecule. Findings of the study overall: Per million T cells, the diversity of TCR beta decreased roughly linearly as age advanced. Leaving the PBMCs unsorted stopped any conclusive comparison of naive versus antigen-experienced cells.

Together with a sample-barcoded 5' primer, a J-beta primer mix was included in a second PCR lasting about 7 to 11 cycles. TCRdb ran MiXCR on the 5' RACE reads and lists one entry per CDR3 protein. In the table there are about 940,000 distinct CDR3 sequences, 40% to 60% of which are singletons. This clonotype turned up a few times. As yet, its antigen is unknown. Samples each had at least 5 micrograms of total RNA extracted. The germline V gene encodes CDR1 SGHTA and CDR2 FQGNSA. The germline V and J ends were trimmed by 5 bases and 5 bases, with 16 bases remaining between them. The CDR3 consists of 14 residues.

The TCR originated in a man aged 25 to 40 in good health. The chain uses TRBV7-2 and TRBJ2-7; no clear D gene. Sequenced input: blood. CDR3 in amino acids: CASSLSLNRDEQYF. In nucleotides, the CDR3 is TGTGCCAGCAGCCTTTCATTAAACCGGGACGAGCAGTACTTC.